The subject of this entry is one T cell receptor (beta chain). The antigen remains unidentified. This sample was included in a study of shared clonotypes between healthy human individuals. Data came from immunoSEQ multiplex PCR; TCRdb stores just in-frame clones and leaves some out. The top ten clones hold around 0.13% of a sample with under 2,500,000 clones, approximately 96% of them seen once. The length of the CDR3 is 16 residues. In germline, CDR1 is MNHNS, CDR2 SASEGT. V lost 4 bases, J lost 3 bases, and 5 bases stayed unmatched. General observations from the study: Large sequencing depth failed to make sorted-subset sequencing complete, rarefaction showed.

The clonotype comes from a man younger than 30 in good health. The rearrangement links TRBV6-1 to TRBJ1-6; 8 bases fit TRBD1. Input material: naive CD4+ T cells sorted from blood. As to subset: CD45RA+ positively selected. The CDR3 DNA reads TGTGCCAGCAGTGGAACGGACAGGGACTATAATTCACCCCTCCACTTT. Protein: CASSGTDRDYNSPLHF.